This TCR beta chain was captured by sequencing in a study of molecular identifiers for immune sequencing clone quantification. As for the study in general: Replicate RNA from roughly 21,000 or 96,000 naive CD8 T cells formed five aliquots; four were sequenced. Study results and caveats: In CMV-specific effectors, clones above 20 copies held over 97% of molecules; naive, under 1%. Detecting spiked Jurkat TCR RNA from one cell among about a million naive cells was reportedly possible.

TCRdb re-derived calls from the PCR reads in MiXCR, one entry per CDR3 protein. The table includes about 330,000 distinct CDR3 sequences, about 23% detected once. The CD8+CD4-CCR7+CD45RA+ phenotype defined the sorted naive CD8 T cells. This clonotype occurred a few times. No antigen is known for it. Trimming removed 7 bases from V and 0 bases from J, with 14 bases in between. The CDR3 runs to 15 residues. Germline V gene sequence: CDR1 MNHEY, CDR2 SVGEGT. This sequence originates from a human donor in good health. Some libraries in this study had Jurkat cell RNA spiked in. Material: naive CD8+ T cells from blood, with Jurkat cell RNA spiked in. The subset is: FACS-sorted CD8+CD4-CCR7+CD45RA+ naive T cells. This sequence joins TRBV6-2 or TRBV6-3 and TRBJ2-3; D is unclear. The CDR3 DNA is TGTGCCAGCACGGTGGCGGAGTATAGCACAGATACGCAGTATTTT. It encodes CASTVAEYSTDTQYF.